These 7 T cell receptor beta chains were sequenced from one sample in a study of beta chain features in type 1 diabetes. All of the isolated RNA was reverse transcribed, so expressed TCRB transcripts were sequenced. Assay: immunoSEQ multiplex PCR; the TCRdb copy retains only in-frame clones and omits some. The sample gives a few hundred thousand clones, around 16% of which show up once; about 0.018% is in the top ten. Sample: naive CD4+ T cells from blood. The receptors derive from a woman under 30 in good health.

The V and J genes are TRBV5-4 and TRBJ1-1, with 8 nucleotides matching TRBD1. Germline V lookup: CDR1 SGHNT, CDR2 YYREEE (reference sequence). The J segment lost 4 bases and the V segment lost 5 bases, leaving 7 bases of the junction unmatched. The CDR3 spans 14 residues. CDR3 bases: TGTGCCAGCAGAATACAGGGGGGTGTCACTGAAGCTTTCTTT. It specifies CASRIQGGVTEAFF.

The genes are TRBV19 and TRBJ1-1; D uncertain. Trimming pared 3 bases from V and 3 bases from J, leaving 8 bases between. This CDR3 spans 13 amino acids. Germline values: CDR1 LNHDA, CDR2 SQIVND (reference sequence). The CDR3 nucleotides are TGTGCCAGTAGTATCATCGCGGACACTGAAGCTTTCTTT. As protein: CASSIIADTEAFF.

V is TRBV2 and J is TRBJ2-7; no reliable D call. Trimming removed 6 bases from V and 5 bases from J, with 11 bases in between. This CDR3 region has 12 residues. CDR1 SNHLY and CDR2 FYNNEI come from the germline V gene. The CDR3 loop is CASRLESDEQYF. The CDR3 region has the DNA TGTGCCAGCAGGTTAGAGAGCGACGAGCAGTACTTC.

The chain carries TRBV7-9 and TRBJ2-7; 10 bases are shared with TRBD2. V gave up 2 bases and J gave up 5 bases; unmatched junction bases: 6. CDR3 length equals 15 residues. The germline V gene has CDR1 SEHNR and CDR2 FQNEAQ (reference sequence). This CDR3 is CASSLREREGDEQYF. The CDR3 nucleotides are TGTGCCAGCAGCTTAAGGGAGCGGGAGGGCGACGAGCAGTACTTC.

This clone was picked up a small number of times. The chain couples TRBV4-1 to TRBJ2-7; 7 positions agree with TRBD1. Germline assignment: CDR1 MGHRA and CDR2 YSYEKL. J lost 3 bases, V lost 1 base, and 15 bases had no gene match. The CDR3 consists of 18 residues. CDR3 protein: CASSQVRGQSSRYYEQYF. The CDR3, as DNA: TGCGCCAGCAGCCAAGTAAGGGGACAGAGTAGCCGTTACTACGAGCAGTACTTC.

This clone came up a few times. The chain uses TRBV4-3 and TRBJ2-3, with 8 nucleotides matching TRBD2. J lost 2 bases, V lost 0 bases, and 10 bases had no gene match. The germline CDR1 and CDR2 sequences are LGHNA and YSLEER. CDR3 size: 18 residues. In nucleotides, the CDR3 is TGCGCCAGCAGCCAAGACACCCGAACTAGCGGCCTCACAGATACGCAGTATTTT. Protein sequence: CASSQDTRTSGLTDTQYF.

This clone was seen only a few times. V gene TRBV7-2 combines with J gene TRBJ2-1, with 7 bases that match TRBD2. Germline lookup yields CDR1 SGHTA and CDR2 FQGNSA. Trimming removed 1 base from V and 0 bases from J; junction bases left unmatched: 3. The CDR3 contains 16 residues. CDR3 amino acids: CASSLGSGASYNEQFF. DNA of the CDR3: TGTGCCAGCAGCTTAGGAAGCGGGGCCTCCTACAATGAGCAGTTCTTC.